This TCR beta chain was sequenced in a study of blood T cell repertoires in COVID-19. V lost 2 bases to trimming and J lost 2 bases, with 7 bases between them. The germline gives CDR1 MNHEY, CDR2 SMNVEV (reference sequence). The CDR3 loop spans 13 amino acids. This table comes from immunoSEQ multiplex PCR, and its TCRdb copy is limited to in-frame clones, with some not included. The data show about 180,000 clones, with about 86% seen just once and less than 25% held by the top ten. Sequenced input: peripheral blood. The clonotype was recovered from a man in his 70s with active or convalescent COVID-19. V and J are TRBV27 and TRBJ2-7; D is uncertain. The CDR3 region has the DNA TGTGCCAGCAGTTTAGACACCACCTACGAGCAGTACTTC. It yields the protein CASSLDTTYEQYF.